This TCR beta chain was identified during a study of cytomegalovirus exposure and HLA in healthy donors. As regards this clone: Its target is not known.

This CDR3 spans 14 amino acids. Trimming took off 1 base at V and 5 bases at J, with 15 bases between the two ends. The germline CDR1 and CDR2 sequences are SQVTM and ANQGSEA. General study results and limits: Later analysis revealed greater clonal expansion in HLA-associated TCR beta chains than in equally common others. When analyzed later, a missense DCLRE1C variant was found to be linked to TCR beta V- and J-gene trimming.

PCR primers comprised 60 Vbeta and 13 Jbeta primers. Data came from immunoSEQ multiplex PCR; TCRdb stores just in-frame clones and leaves some out. The sample gives about 75,000 clones, roughly 82% of which show up once; 18% is in the top ten. This receptor was obtained from a man aged 65-85 years in good health and CMV-seropositive. This chain links TRBV29-1 with TRBJ2-7, with D perhaps matching TRBD1 (5 bases). The sequencing input was PBMCs. CDR3 in DNA: TGCAGCGTTGAAGTTTCGGCAGGGCCCGACGAGCAGTACTTC. Protein: CSVEVSAGPDEQYF.